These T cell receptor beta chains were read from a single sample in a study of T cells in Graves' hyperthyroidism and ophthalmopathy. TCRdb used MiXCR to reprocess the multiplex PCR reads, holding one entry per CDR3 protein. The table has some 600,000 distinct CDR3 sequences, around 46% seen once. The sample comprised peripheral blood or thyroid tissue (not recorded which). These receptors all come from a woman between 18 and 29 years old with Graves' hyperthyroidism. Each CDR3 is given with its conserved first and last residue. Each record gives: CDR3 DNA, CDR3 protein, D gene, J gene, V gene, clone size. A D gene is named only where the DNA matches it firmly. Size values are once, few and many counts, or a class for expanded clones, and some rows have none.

CDR3 DNA: TGTGCCAGCAGAAGCGACAGGGGACGGAGCTCTGGGGCCAACGTCCTGACTTTC
CDR3 protein: CASRSDRGRSSGANVLTF
D gene: TRBD1
J gene: TRBJ2-6
V gene: TRBV7-8
clone size: many

CDR3 DNA: TGTGCCAGCAGTCGGAGGGACTCCTTCCAGCAGTACTTC
CDR3 protein: CASSRRDSFQQYF
D gene: -
J gene: TRBJ2-7
V gene: TRBV7-2
clone size: -

CDR3 DNA: TGCAGGCAGGGGGGTCATCAGCCCCAGCATTTT
CDR3 protein: CRQGGHQPQHF
D gene: TRBD1
J gene: TRBJ1-5
V gene: TRBV29-1
clone size: -

CDR3 DNA: TGCAGTGCTAGAGGCAGTAATGAAAAACTGTTTTTT
CDR3 protein: CSARGSNEKLFF
D gene: -
J gene: TRBJ1-4
V gene: TRBV20-1
clone size: few

CDR3 DNA: TGTGCCAGCAGGGCCCAGCATTTT
CDR3 protein: CASRAQHF
D gene: -
J gene: TRBJ1-5
V gene: TRBV7-9
clone size: -

CDR3 DNA: TGTGCCAGCAGCCAATCGGGACAGTCCTATGGCTACACCTTC
CDR3 protein: CASSQSGQSYGYTF
D gene: TRBD1
J gene: TRBJ1-2
V gene: TRBV16
clone size: -

CDR3 DNA: TGCAGCAGTGAAGGTGCGGACGGCTATGGCTACACCTTC
CDR3 protein: CSSEGADGYGYTF
D gene: -
J gene: TRBJ1-2
V gene: TRBV29-1
clone size: -

CDR3 DNA: TGTGCCAGCAGCTGGACAGGATCCTATAATTCACCCCTCCACTTT
CDR3 protein: CASSWTGSYNSPLHF
D gene: TRBD1
J gene: TRBJ1-6
V gene: TRBV7-9
clone size: -

CDR3 DNA: TGTGCCAGCAGTGAACACAGGACGGGGGGAGAGACCCAGTACTTC
CDR3 protein: CASSEHRTGGETQYF
D gene: TRBD2
J gene: TRBJ2-5
V gene: TRBV25-1
clone size: -

CDR3 DNA: TGTGCCAGCAGTGAAAGGGGGTCCTCTCAGCCCCAGCATTTT
CDR3 protein: CASSERGSSQPQHF
D gene: -
J gene: TRBJ1-5
V gene: TRBV2
clone size: many

CDR3 DNA: TGTGCCACCAGTGATCCGACGACAGGGGGCCTACCCCGTGGGGCTTTCTTT
CDR3 protein: CATSDPTTGGLPRGAFF
D gene: TRBD1
J gene: TRBJ1-1
V gene: TRBV24-1
clone size: few

CDR3 DNA: TGTGCCAGCAGCTGGGGGAACACTGAAGCTTTCTTT
CDR3 protein: CASSWGNTEAFF
D gene: -
J gene: TRBJ1-1
V gene: TRBV5-6
clone size: many

CDR3 DNA: TGTGCCAGCAGTTATGTCTCGGCTAGCTACGACGAGCAGTACTTC
CDR3 protein: CASSYVSASYDEQYF
D gene: -
J gene: TRBJ2-7
V gene: TRBV10-3
clone size: -

CDR3 DNA: TGTGCCAGTCAGTCGTGGCAGGGGGATCGGCCCCAGCATTTT
CDR3 protein: CASQSWQGDRPQHF
D gene: TRBD1
J gene: TRBJ1-5
V gene: TRBV19
clone size: -

CDR3 DNA: TGTGCCAGCAGCTTATGGGCCCTAGCCGGGGGGACCTACGAGCAGTACTTC
CDR3 protein: CASSLWALAGGTYEQYF
D gene: TRBD2
J gene: TRBJ2-7
V gene: TRBV11-2
clone size: -

CDR3 DNA: TGCAGTGCTAGAGCCGGGACAGGCGCGTTC
CDR3 protein: CSARAGTGAF
D gene: TRBD1
J gene: TRBJ2-7
V gene: TRBV20-1
clone size: many

CDR3 DNA: TGCAGTGCTAGAGCGGCTAGCGGGAGTGAGACCCAGTACTTC
CDR3 protein: CSARAASGSETQYF
D gene: TRBD2
J gene: TRBJ2-5
V gene: TRBV20-1
clone size: -

CDR3 DNA: TGTGCCACGTCAACCGGGACGGGTGGCTACACCTTC
CDR3 protein: CATSTGTGGYTF
D gene: -
J gene: TRBJ1-2
V gene: TRBV10-3
clone size: once

CDR3 DNA: TGTGCCACTTATGGGCAGGAAGGTGGCTACACCTTC
CDR3 protein: CATYGQEGGYTF
D gene: -
J gene: TRBJ1-2
V gene: TRBV14
clone size: few

CDR3 DNA: TGTGCCAGCACCCCGGGACAGGGGGCCAACGTCCTGACTTTC
CDR3 protein: CASTPGQGANVLTF
D gene: TRBD1
J gene: TRBJ2-6
V gene: TRBV2
clone size: -

CDR3 DNA: TGCAGTGCCGCACAGGGGACTGGAAACACCATATATTTT
CDR3 protein: CSAAQGTGNTIYF
D gene: TRBD1
J gene: TRBJ1-3
V gene: TRBV20-1
clone size: many

CDR3 DNA: TGCGCCAGCAGCCAAGTAGTTCCGCGGGGGGATAATTCACCCCTCCACTTT
CDR3 protein: CASSQVVPRGDNSPLHF
D gene: -
J gene: TRBJ1-6
V gene: TRBV7-2
clone size: -

CDR3 DNA: TGTGCCAGCAGCCAAGATGGGAGGGATACCTACGAGCAGTACTTC
CDR3 protein: CASSQDGRDTYEQYF
D gene: TRBD2
J gene: TRBJ2-7
V gene: TRBV2
clone size: few

CDR3 DNA: TGTGCCAGCAGTCCTCAAGGACAGGGACAAGAGACCCAGTACTTC
CDR3 protein: CASSPQGQGQETQYF
D gene: TRBD1
J gene: TRBJ2-5
V gene: TRBV12-3/TRBV12-4
clone size: many

CDR3 DNA: TGCGCCAGCAGCCAAGAGAATGTAAATCAGCCCCAGCATTTT
CDR3 protein: CASSQENVNQPQHF
D gene: -
J gene: TRBJ1-5
V gene: TRBV7-9
clone size: few

CDR3 DNA: TGTGCCAGCAGCGCAGGGACAGCACACCAAGAGACCCAGTACTTC
CDR3 protein: CASSAGTAHQETQYF
D gene: TRBD1
J gene: TRBJ2-5
V gene: TRBV7-9
clone size: -

CDR3 DNA: TGTGCCAGCACCCTGGACTGGATTTACACCGGGGAGCTGTTTTTT
CDR3 protein: CASTLDWIYTGELFF
D gene: -
J gene: TRBJ2-2
V gene: TRBV7-2
clone size: few

CDR3 DNA: TGTGCCAGCAGAGGTTCCGGGATACTCACCGGGGAGCTGTTTTTT
CDR3 protein: CASRGSGILTGELFF
D gene: -
J gene: TRBJ2-2
V gene: TRBV2
clone size: -

CDR3 DNA: TGCAGTGCTAGTCCGGGGGCCCAATGGGAAGAGACCCAGTACTTC
CDR3 protein: CSASPGAQWEETQYF
D gene: -
J gene: TRBJ2-5
V gene: TRBV20-1
clone size: -

CDR3 DNA: TGTGCCAGCAGTTTAGTTGGACACTACGAGCAGTACTTC
CDR3 protein: CASSLVGHYEQYF
D gene: -
J gene: TRBJ2-7
V gene: TRBV7-6
clone size: -

CDR3 DNA: TGTGCCAGCAGCTTGGTTCCTAGCGGATCCCCCTACGAGCAGTACTTC
CDR3 protein: CASSLVPSGSPYEQYF
D gene: TRBD2
J gene: TRBJ2-7
V gene: TRBV11-2
clone size: once

CDR3 DNA: TGTGCCACCAGTGACACGAAGACAGGAAAGACTGAAGCTTTCTTT
CDR3 protein: CATSDTKTGKTEAFF
D gene: -
J gene: TRBJ1-1
V gene: TRBV24-1
clone size: once

CDR3 DNA: TGTGCCATCCAACAGGGAGGCGTGAACACTGAAGCTTTCTTT
CDR3 protein: CAIQQGGVNTEAFF
D gene: -
J gene: TRBJ1-1
V gene: TRBV11-1
clone size: few

CDR3 DNA: TGTGCCAGCAGCTTACAGGAGAACACTGAAGCTTTCTTT
CDR3 protein: CASSLQENTEAFF
D gene: -
J gene: TRBJ1-1
V gene: TRBV7-9
clone size: many

CDR3 DNA: TGCGCCAGCATTCCAGGACAGGGGGAGACCCAGTACTTC
CDR3 protein: CASIPGQGETQYF
D gene: TRBD1
J gene: TRBJ2-5
V gene: TRBV7-3
clone size: -

CDR3 DNA: TGCAGTGCGCCCGGACTAGCGGGGACCCAGTACTTC
CDR3 protein: CSAPGLAGTQYF
D gene: TRBD2
J gene: TRBJ2-5
V gene: TRBV20-1
clone size: -

CDR3 DNA: TGTGCCAGCAGCCGACAGGGGCTCGGGGAGACCCAGTACTTC
CDR3 protein: CASSRQGLGETQYF
D gene: TRBD1
J gene: TRBJ2-5
V gene: TRBV7-9
clone size: few

CDR3 DNA: TGTGCCAGCAGCCCCCAGACTCGAAGCTATGGCTACACCTTC
CDR3 protein: CASSPQTRSYGYTF
D gene: -
J gene: TRBJ1-2
V gene: TRBV9
clone size: -

CDR3 DNA: TGTGCCAGCAGTCCCCGGCACGCTGAAGCTTTCTTT
CDR3 protein: CASSPRHAEAFF
D gene: -
J gene: TRBJ1-1
V gene: TRBV9
clone size: -

CDR3 DNA: TGTGCCAGCAGTGAATTGGACTCGAACACTGAAGCTTTCTTT
CDR3 protein: CASSELDSNTEAFF
D gene: -
J gene: TRBJ1-1
V gene: TRBV25-1
clone size: many

CDR3 DNA: TGTGCCAGCAGTGATGGGGACTCTGGGGCCAACGTCCTGACTTTC
CDR3 protein: CASSDGDSGANVLTF
D gene: -
J gene: TRBJ2-6
V gene: TRBV6-1
clone size: many

CDR3 DNA: TGTGCCATCAATCAGGTTTCTGGGGCCAACGTCCTGACTTTC
CDR3 protein: CAINQVSGANVLTF
D gene: -
J gene: TRBJ2-6
V gene: TRBV10-3
clone size: few

CDR3 DNA: TGTGCCAGCAGTGAGTGGGAAAAACTGTTTTTT
CDR3 protein: CASSEWEKLFF
D gene: -
J gene: TRBJ1-4
V gene: TRBV10-3
clone size: -

CDR3 DNA: TGTGCCAGCAGCCCCCCCGGACAGTATGAAGCTTTCTTT
CDR3 protein: CASSPPGQYEAFF
D gene: -
J gene: TRBJ1-1
V gene: TRBV7-6
clone size: -

CDR3 DNA: TGTGCCAGCAGTCAGGTCCCGGGGAAGTATTTT
CDR3 protein: CASSQVPGKYF
D gene: -
J gene: TRBJ1-3
V gene: TRBV12-3/TRBV12-4
clone size: -

CDR3 DNA: TGTGCCAGCAGCTTGGTAGGGACAGGAAATAATTCACCCCTCCACTTT
CDR3 protein: CASSLVGTGNNSPLHF
D gene: TRBD1
J gene: TRBJ1-6
V gene: TRBV7-9
clone size: -

CDR3 DNA: TGTGCCAGCAGTGACCCGACAGGTAGCAATCAGCCCCAGCATTTT
CDR3 protein: CASSDPTGSNQPQHF
D gene: -
J gene: TRBJ1-5
V gene: TRBV6-4
clone size: -

CDR3 DNA: TGTGCCAGCAGCGGGATCTCTGGAAACACCATATATTTT
CDR3 protein: CASSGISGNTIYF
D gene: -
J gene: TRBJ1-3
V gene: TRBV2
clone size: many

CDR3 DNA: TGTGCCAGCAGCCAGGACAGGGATCGGGAGACCCAGTACTTC
CDR3 protein: CASSQDRDRETQYF
D gene: TRBD1
J gene: TRBJ2-5
V gene: TRBV11-2
clone size: few

CDR3 DNA: TGTGCCAGCGTCTATCGGACAGGGGGCGACGAGCAGTACTTC
CDR3 protein: CASVYRTGGDEQYF
D gene: TRBD1
J gene: TRBJ2-7
V gene: TRBV7-2
clone size: once

CDR3 DNA: TGTGCCAGCAGCTTAGGACTCCTAGGCGAGCAGTACTTC
CDR3 protein: CASSLGLLGEQYF
D gene: -
J gene: TRBJ2-7
V gene: TRBV7-2
clone size: few

CDR3 DNA: TGTGCCAGCAGCTTAGCGGTCCTAGCGGGAAATCCCGAGCAGTACTTC
CDR3 protein: CASSLAVLAGNPEQYF
D gene: TRBD2
J gene: TRBJ2-7
V gene: TRBV7-2
clone size: -

CDR3 DNA: TGCAGCGCAGCCGGGACGCGGGGCTACACCTTC
CDR3 protein: CSAAGTRGYTF
D gene: -
J gene: TRBJ1-2
V gene: TRBV29-1
clone size: -

CDR3 DNA: TGCAGGCAGGACAGGGGATGGGATGGCTACACCTTC
CDR3 protein: CRQDRGWDGYTF
D gene: TRBD1
J gene: TRBJ1-2
V gene: TRBV29-1
clone size: -

CDR3 DNA: TGTGCCAGCAGTGCCCGAGGACAGCGCGTATCTTTCTTT
CDR3 protein: CASSARGQRVSFF
D gene: -
J gene: TRBJ1-1
V gene: TRBV7-3
clone size: -